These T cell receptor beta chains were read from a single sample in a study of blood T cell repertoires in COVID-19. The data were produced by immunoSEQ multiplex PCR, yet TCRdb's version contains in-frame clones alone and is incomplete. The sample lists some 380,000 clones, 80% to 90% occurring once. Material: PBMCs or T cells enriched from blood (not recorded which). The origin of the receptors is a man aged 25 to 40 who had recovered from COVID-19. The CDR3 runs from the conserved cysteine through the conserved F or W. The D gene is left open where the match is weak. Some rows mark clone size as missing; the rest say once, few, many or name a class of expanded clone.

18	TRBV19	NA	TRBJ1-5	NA	CATSPGARVGEGNQPQHF	TGTGCCACCTCCCCAGGTGCACGCGTAGGGGAAGGCAATCAGCCCCAGCATTTT
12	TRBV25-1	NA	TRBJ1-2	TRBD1	CASRGTVYGYTF	TGTGCCAGCAGGGGGACAGTCTATGGCTACACCTTC
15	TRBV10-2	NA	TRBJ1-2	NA	CASSESFGENYGYTF	TGCGCCAGCAGTGAGTCTTTCGGGGAGAACTATGGCTACACCTTC
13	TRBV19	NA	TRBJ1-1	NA	CASGAIRDTEAFF	TGTGCCAGTGGGGCGATCCGGGACACTGAAGCTTTCTTT
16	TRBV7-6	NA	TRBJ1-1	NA	CASSSLPGFPNTEAFF	TGTGCCAGCAGCTCCTTACCGGGTTTTCCGAACACTGAAGCTTTCTTT
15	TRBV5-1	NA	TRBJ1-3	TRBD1	CASSFDRGSGNTIYF	TGCGCCAGCAGCTTTGACAGGGGCTCTGGAAACACCATATATTTT
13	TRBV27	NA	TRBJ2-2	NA	CASSFSNTGELFF	TGTGCCAGCAGTTTCTCTAACACCGGGGAGCTGTTTTTT
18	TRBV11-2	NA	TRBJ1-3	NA	CASSLLTAFKDTGNTIYF	TGTGCCAGCAGCTTACTGACAGCCTTTAAGGACACTGGAAACACCATATATTTT
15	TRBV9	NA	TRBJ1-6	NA	CASSVATVVNSPLHF	TGTGCCAGCAGCGTAGCTACGGTCGTAAATTCACCCCTCCACTTT
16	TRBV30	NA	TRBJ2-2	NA	CAWSVLGSPNTGELFF	TGTGCCTGGAGTGTTTTGGGGAGCCCGAACACCGGGGAGCTGTTTTTT
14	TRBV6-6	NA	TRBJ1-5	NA	CASSSSVINQPQHF	TGTGCCAGCAGCTCGAGCGTGATCAATCAGCCCCAGCATTTT
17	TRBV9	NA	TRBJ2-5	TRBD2	CASSVVSSGGVGETQYF	TGTGCCAGCAGCGTAGTATCGAGCGGGGGGGTAGGAGAGACCCAGTACTTC
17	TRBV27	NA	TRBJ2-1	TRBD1	CASSLIPRTGITGEQFF	TGTGCCAGCAGTTTAATTCCCCGGACAGGGATTACAGGGGAGCAGTTCTTC
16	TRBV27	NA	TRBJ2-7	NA	CASSLFPQQGSGEQYF	TGTGCCAGCAGTTTGTTCCCCCAGCAGGGGTCGGGCGAGCAGTACTTC
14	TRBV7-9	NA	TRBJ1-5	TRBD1	CASSRTGFNQPQHF	TGTGCCAGCAGCCGGACAGGATTTAATCAGCCCCAGCATTTT
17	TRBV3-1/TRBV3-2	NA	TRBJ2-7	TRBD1	CASSQAPAGQDSYEQYF	TGTGCCAGCAGCCAAGCACCGGCGGGACAGGACTCCTACGAGCAGTACTTC
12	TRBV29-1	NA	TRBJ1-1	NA	CSVLGQNTEAFF	TGCAGCGTTTTAGGACAGAACACTGAAGCTTTCTTT
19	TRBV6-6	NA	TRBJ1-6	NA	CASSPLAGVIRSYNSPLHF	TGTGCCAGCAGTCCCTTGGCAGGGGTAATAAGATCCTATAATTCACCCCTCCACTTT
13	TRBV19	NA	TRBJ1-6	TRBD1	CASSYGQGGPLHF	TGTGCCAGTAGCTACGGACAGGGTGGACCCCTCCACTTT
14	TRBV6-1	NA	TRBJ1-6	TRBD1	CASRPGTVNSPLHF	TGTGCCAGCAGGCCCGGGACAGTTAATTCACCCCTCCACTTT
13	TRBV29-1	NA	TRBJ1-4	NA	CSAIITTNEKLFF	TGCAGCGCTATTATAACAACTAATGAAAAACTGTTTTTT
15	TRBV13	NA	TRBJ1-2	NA	CASSSGGAPNYGYTF	TGTGCCAGCAGCTCTGGGGGGGCCCCTAACTATGGCTACACCTTC
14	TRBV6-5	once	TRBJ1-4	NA	CASSSGGTNEKLFF	TGTGCCAGCAGTTCGGGGGGTACTAATGAAAAACTGTTTTTT
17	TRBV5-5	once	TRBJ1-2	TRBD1	CASSLESGGTGFDGYTF	TGTGCCAGCAGCTTGGAGAGCGGAGGGACAGGGTTTGACGGCTACACCTTC
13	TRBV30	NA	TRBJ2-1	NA	CAWSVGGRNEQFF	TGTGCCTGGAGTGTAGGTGGGAGGAATGAGCAGTTCTTC